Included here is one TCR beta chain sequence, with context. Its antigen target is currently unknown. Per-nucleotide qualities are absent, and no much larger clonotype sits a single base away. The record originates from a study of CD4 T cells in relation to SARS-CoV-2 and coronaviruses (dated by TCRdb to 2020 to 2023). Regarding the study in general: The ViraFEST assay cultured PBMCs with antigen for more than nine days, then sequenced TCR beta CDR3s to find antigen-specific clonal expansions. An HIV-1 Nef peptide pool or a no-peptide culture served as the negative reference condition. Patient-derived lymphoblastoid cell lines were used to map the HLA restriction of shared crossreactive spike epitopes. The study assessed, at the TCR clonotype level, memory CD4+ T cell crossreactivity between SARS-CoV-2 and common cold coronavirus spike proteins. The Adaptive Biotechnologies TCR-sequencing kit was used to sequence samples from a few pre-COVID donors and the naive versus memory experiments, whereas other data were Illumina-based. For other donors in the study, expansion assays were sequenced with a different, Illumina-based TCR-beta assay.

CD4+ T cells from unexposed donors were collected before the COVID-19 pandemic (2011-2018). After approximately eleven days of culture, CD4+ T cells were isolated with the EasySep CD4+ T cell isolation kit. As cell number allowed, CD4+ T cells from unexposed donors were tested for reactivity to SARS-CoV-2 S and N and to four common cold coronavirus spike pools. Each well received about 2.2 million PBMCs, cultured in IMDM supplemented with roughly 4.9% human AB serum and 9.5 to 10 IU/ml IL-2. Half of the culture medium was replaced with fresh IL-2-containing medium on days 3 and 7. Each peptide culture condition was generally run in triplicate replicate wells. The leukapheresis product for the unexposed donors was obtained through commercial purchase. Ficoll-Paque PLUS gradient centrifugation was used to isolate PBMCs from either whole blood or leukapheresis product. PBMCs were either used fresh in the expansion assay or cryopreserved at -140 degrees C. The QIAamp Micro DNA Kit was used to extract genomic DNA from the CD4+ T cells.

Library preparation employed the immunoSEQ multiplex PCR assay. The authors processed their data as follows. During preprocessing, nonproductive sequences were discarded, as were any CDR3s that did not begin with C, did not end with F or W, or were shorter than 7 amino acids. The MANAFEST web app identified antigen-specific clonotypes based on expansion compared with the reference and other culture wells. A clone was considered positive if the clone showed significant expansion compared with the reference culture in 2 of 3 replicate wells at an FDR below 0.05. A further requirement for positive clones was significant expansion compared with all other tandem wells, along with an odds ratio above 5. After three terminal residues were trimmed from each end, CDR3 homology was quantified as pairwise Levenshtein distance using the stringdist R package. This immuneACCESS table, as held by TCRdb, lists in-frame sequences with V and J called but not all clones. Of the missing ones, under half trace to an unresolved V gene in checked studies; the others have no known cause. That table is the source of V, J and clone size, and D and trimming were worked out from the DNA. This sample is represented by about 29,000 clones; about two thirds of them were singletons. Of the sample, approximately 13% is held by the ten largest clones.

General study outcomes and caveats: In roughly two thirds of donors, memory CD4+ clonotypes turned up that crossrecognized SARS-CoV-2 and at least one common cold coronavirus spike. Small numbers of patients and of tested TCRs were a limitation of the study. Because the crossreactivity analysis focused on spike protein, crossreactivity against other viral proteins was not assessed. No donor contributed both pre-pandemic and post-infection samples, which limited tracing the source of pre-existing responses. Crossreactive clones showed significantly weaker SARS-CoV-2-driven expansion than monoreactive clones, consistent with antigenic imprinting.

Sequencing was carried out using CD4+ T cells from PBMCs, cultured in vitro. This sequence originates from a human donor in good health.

The encoded CDR3 is CASSIDPRTSGNNEQFF. The DNA reads as follows: TGTGCCAGTAGTATAGATCCCCGGACTAGCGGGAACAATGAGCAGTTCTTC. The chain employs TRBV19 and TRBJ2-1; 12 bases in between match TRBD2. The CDR3 starts with the cysteine, ends with the phenylalanine, and has 17 residues. The read is trimmed to its CDR3 DNA, 51 bases read in frame from base 1. Trimming removed 0 bases from V and 5 bases from J; the gene matches leave 5 bases unexplained. CDR1 LNHDA and CDR2 SQIVND are derived from the germline V gene (reference sequence). Supplemented by the reference TRBV19 and TRBJ2-1 proteins around the CDR3, the complete variable domain is DGGITQSPKYLFRKEGQNVTLSCEQNLNHDAMYWYRQDPGQGLRLIYYSQIVNDFQKGDIAEGYSVSREKKESFPLTVTSAQKNPTAFYLCASSIDPRTSGNNEQFFGPGTRLTVL.